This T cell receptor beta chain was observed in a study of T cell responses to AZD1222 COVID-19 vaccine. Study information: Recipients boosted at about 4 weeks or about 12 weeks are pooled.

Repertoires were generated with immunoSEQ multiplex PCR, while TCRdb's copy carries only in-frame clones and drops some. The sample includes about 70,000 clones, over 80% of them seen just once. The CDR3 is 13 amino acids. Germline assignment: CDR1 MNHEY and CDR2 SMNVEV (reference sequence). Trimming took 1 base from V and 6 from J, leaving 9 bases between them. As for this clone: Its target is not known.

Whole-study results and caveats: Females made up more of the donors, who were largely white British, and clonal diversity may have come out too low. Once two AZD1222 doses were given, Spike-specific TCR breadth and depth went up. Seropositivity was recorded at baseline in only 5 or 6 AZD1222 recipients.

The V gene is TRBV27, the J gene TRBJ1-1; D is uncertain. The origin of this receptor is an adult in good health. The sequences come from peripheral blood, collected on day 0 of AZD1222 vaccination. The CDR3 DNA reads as TGTGCCAGCAGTTTATGGGGTCGGGCTGAAGCTTTCTTT. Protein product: CASSLWGRAEAFF.